These 7 T cell receptor beta chains came from one sample sequenced in a study of shared clonotypes between healthy human individuals. TCRdb keeps only in-frame clones here, not all; method: immunoSEQ multiplex PCR. The sample lists 550,000 to 700,000 clones, 73% occurring once. Material: memory CD4+ T cells sorted from blood. Specified subset: CD45RA-negative fraction. These receptor sequences come from a woman in her twenties or thirties in good health.

This rearrangement joins TRBV30 to TRBJ1-1, with 12 bases matching TRBD1. Germline lookup yields CDR1 GTSNPN and CDR2 SVGIG (reference sequence). V trimming: 8 bases; J trimming: 1 base; junction bases outside the gene matches: 2. This CDR3 has 13 amino acids. The CDR3 DNA reads TGTGCCGGGACAGGGGGCGCGAACACTGAAGCTTTCTTT. Its protein product is CAGTGGANTEAFF.

The gene calls are TRBV27 and TRBJ2-3; the match to TRBD2 covers 9 bases. This CDR3 spans 16 amino acids. CDR1 MNHEY and CDR2 SMNVEV come from the germline V gene (reference sequence). V dropped 5 bases and J dropped 5; count of bases not matched to a gene: 11. CDR3 amino acids: CASSPEREVVRDTQYF. For the CDR3, the DNA is TGTGCCAGCAGTCCAGAGCGGGAGGTGGTTAGAGATACGCAGTATTTT.

The CDR3 protein is CASSLGGLVAGELFF. CDR3 DNA: TGTGCCAGCAGTTTAGGGGGACTAGTGGCCGGGGAGCTGTTTTTT. The rearrangement uses TRBV28 and TRBJ2-2, with 8 nucleotides matching TRBD2. The CDR3 sequence is 15 residues long. Germline V CDR1 and CDR2: MDHEN, SYDVKM. The trim removed 2 bases at V and 6 bases at J, leaving 5 bases unmatched.

This clone was seen a handful of times. This chain joins TRBV2 and TRBJ1-2; perhaps TRBD1 as D (5 bases). The germline V gene encodes CDR1 SNHLY and CDR2 FYNNEI. V lost 4 bases and J 4 bases, leaving 13 bases between the germline ends. This CDR3 has 14 residues. The CDR3 loop is CASSVRGLSYGYTF. The CDR3 nucleotides are TGTGCCAGCAGTGTTAGGGGCCTTAGCTATGGCTACACCTTC.

This sequence joins TRBV5-4 and TRBJ2-7; 7 nucleotides line up with TRBD2. This CDR3 contains 17 residues. The V gene's germline CDR1 is SGHNT and CDR2 YYREEE (reference sequence). Trimming took 0 bases from V and 2 from J; bases not matched to a gene: 11. The chain's CDR3 is CASSLDPTGTTPYEQYF. CDR3 nucleotide sequence: TGTGCCAGCAGCTTGGACCCAACCGGGACTACTCCCTACGAGCAGTACTTC. The whole variable domain, remainder taken from reference TRBV5-4 and TRBJ2-7, is ETGVTQSPTHLIKTRGQQVTLRCSSQSGHNTVSWYQQALGQGPQFIFQYYREEENGRGNFPPRFSGLQFPNYSSELNVNALELDDSALYLCASSLDPTGTTPYEQYFGPGTRLTVT.

In the case of this clone: Possible read error: a much larger clone is one base away. Distinct nucleotide sequences in the sample also encode this CDR3. This rearrangement joins TRBV11-2 to TRBJ2-5; D may be TRBD2 (6 bases). Germline V CDR1 and CDR2: SGHAT, FQNNGV. The CDR3 has 13 residues. Trimming stripped 5 bases from V and 1 base from J, with 8 bases between. The CDR3 DNA sequence: TGTGCCAGCAGCCGGGGACTCCAAGAGACCCAGTACTTC. It yields the protein CASSRGLQETQYF. Supplemented by reference TRBV11-2 and TRBJ2-5, the full variable domain reads EAGVAQSPRYKIIEKRQSVAFWCNPISGHATLYWYQQILGQGPKLLIQFQNNGVVDDSQLPKDRFSAERLKGVDSTLKIQPAKLEDSAVYLCASSRGLQETQYFGPGTRLLVL.

The V and J genes are TRBV25-1 and TRBJ2-1; 8 bases are a match to TRBD1. Losses at the gene ends were 3 bases for V and 5 bases for J; bases not matched to a gene: 3. From germline, CDR1 is MGHDK and CDR2 SYGVNS. This CDR3 has 14 residues. The chain's CDR3 is CASSDHRGDNEQFF. CDR3 nucleotide sequence: TGTGCCAGCAGTGATCACAGGGGGGACAATGAGCAGTTCTTC.